One and the same sample provided the 25 T cell receptor beta chains below, sequenced in a study of blood T cell repertoires in COVID-19. Sequencing used immunoSEQ multiplex PCR; TCRdb keeps in-frame clones, though not all of them. The table has about 100,000 clones, about 83% seen once. The sequencing sample was made of peripheral blood. These receptors were collected from a human donor in a cohort sampled during active COVID-19.

The genes are TRBV19 and TRBJ1-3; 7 nucleotides line up with TRBD1. V was pared by 6 bases and J by 0 bases, with 8 bases of the junction left unmatched. CDR1 is LNHDA, CDR2 SQIVND, per germline (reference sequence). This CDR3 is 16 amino acids long. CDR3 region: CASRLPGQASGNTIYF. The DNA of the CDR3 is TGTGCCAGTAGACTACCAGGACAGGCCTCTGGAAACACCATATATTTT.

V gene TRBV27 combines with J gene TRBJ1-2, with D uncertain. Trimming pared 2 bases from V and 5 bases from J, leaving 6 bases between. From germline, CDR1 is MNHEY and CDR2 SMNVEV (reference sequence). The CDR3 sequence is 12 residues long. The CDR3 coding sequence is TGTGCCAGCAGTTTACCCCCTTATGGCTACACCTTC. Residues: CASSLPPYGYTF.

V usage is TRBV9 and J usage is TRBJ1-3; D perhaps matches TRBD1 (6 bases). Per germline, CDR1 SGDLS and CDR2 YYNGEE. V lost 4 bases and J 8 bases, leaving 13 bases between the germline ends. The CDR3 covers 13 residues. The CDR3 is CASSLRGGDTIYF. DNA for the CDR3: TGTGCCAGCAGCTTAAGGGGGGGAGACACCATATATTTT.

This chain connects TRBV6-1 to TRBJ1-2, with unresolved D. CDR1 and CDR2 from the germline V gene are MNHNS and SASEGT. The CDR3 is made up of 12 amino acids. Trimming removed 2 bases from V and 3 bases from J, with 4 bases in between. This chain's CDR3 is CASSEQDYGYTF. CDR3 sequence (DNA): TGTGCCAGCAGTGAACAGGACTATGGCTACACCTTC.

V usage is TRBV25-1 and J usage is TRBJ2-5, with D tentatively TRBD2 (7 bases). V was cut by 4 bases and J by 2 bases, with 17 bases left in between. The CDR3 consists of 16 residues. Germline CDR1 reads MGHDK; CDR2 reads SYGVNS. CDR3 nucleotide sequence: TGTGCCAGCAGTGCGATGGGGGGGCCGAAACAAGAGACCCAGTACTTC. This sequence encodes CASSAMGGPKQETQYF.

This rearrangement joins TRBV6-2 or TRBV6-3 to TRBJ1-5, with no clear D. The V and J ends lost 0 bases and 5 bases respectively, with 14 bases between them. This CDR3 is built from 16 residues. Germline CDR1 MNHEY, CDR2 SVGEGT. The CDR3 spells CASSYSPAEIYQPQHF. Written as DNA, the CDR3 is TGTGCCAGCAGTTACTCCCCGGCGGAAATATATCAGCCCCAGCATTTT.

The chain employs TRBV7-2 and TRBJ2-7; TRBD2 agrees at 8 bases. The germline gives CDR1 SGHTA, CDR2 FQGNSA. V was pared by 2 bases and J by 0 bases, with 9 bases of the junction left unmatched. CDR3 length: 17 amino acids. As DNA, the CDR3 is TGTGCCAGCAGCTTAAGGCCCTCGGGGGGGGGCTCCTACGAGCAGTACTTC. Its translation: CASSLRPSGGGSYEQYF.

The V and J genes are TRBV6-5 and TRBJ1-2; 8 bases map to TRBD1. The CDR3 spans 13 residues. Germline loops: CDR1 MNHEY, CDR2 SVGAGI. V lost 6 bases and J lost 8; bases outside the gene matches: 8. The CDR3 is CASSRTGNGGYTF. CDR3 nucleotide sequence: TGTGCCAGCAGCCGGACAGGGAACGGAGGCTACACCTTC.

V is TRBV7-6 and J is TRBJ2-1, with 9 bases matching TRBD2. The CDR3 is 14 residues long. J was trimmed by 9 bases and V by 1 base; bases with no gene match: 4. Germline V lookup: CDR1 SGHVS, CDR2 FNYEAQ. The CDR3 DNA sequence: TGTGCCAGCAGCTTAGTCAGCGGGAGGTCTGAGCAGTTCTTC. It translates to CASSLVSGRSEQFF.

V and J are TRBV19 and TRBJ2-5, with 7 bases identical to TRBD2. J lost 5 bases, V lost 6 bases, and 9 bases had no gene match. Per the germline V gene, CDR1 is LNHDA and CDR2 is SQIVND (reference sequence). This CDR3 contains 14 residues. CDR3 DNA: TGTGCCAGTAGGACCTCTTGGGGAGGGGAGACCCAGTACTTC. Its protein is CASRTSWGGETQYF.

The V gene is TRBV4-1, the J gene TRBJ2-3, with 7 bases matching TRBD2. CDR3 size: 17 residues. Germline values: CDR1 MGHRA, CDR2 YSYEKL. The trim removed 0 bases at V and 2 bases at J, leaving 8 bases unmatched. CDR3 loop: CASSQEWLAANTDTQYF. As DNA, the CDR3 is TGCGCCAGCAGCCAAGAATGGCTAGCGGCGAACACAGATACGCAGTATTTT.

The chain is built from TRBV19 and TRBJ1-2; a possible D gene is TRBD1 (6 bases). Per the germline V gene, CDR1 is LNHDA and CDR2 is SQIVND (reference sequence). V lost 5 bases to trimming and J lost 3 bases, with 13 bases between them. The CDR3 is made up of 14 amino acids. CDR3 sequence: CASSHRAVDYGYTF. The DNA for the CDR3 is TGTGCCAGTAGTCACAGGGCTGTGGACTATGGCTACACCTTC.

The V gene is TRBV5-1, the J gene TRBJ2-3; D perhaps matches TRBD2 (7 bases). The length of the CDR3 is 17 residues. Germline lookup yields CDR1 SGHRS and CDR2 YFSETQ. Trimming took off 0 bases at V and 0 bases at J, with 14 bases between the two ends. The DNA of the CDR3 is TGCGCCAGCAGCTTGGGACGGGGAGGGGGAAGCACAGATACGCAGTATTTT. Amino acids: CASSLGRGGGSTDTQYF. The whole variable domain, remainder taken from reference TRBV5-1 and TRBJ2-3, is KAGVTQTPRYLIKTRGQQVTLSCSPISGHRSVSWYQQTPGQGLQFLFEYFSETQRNKGNFPGRFSGRQFSNSRSEMNVSTLELGDSALYLCASSLGRGGGSTDTQYFGPGTRLTVL.

The V and J genes are TRBV30 and TRBJ2-2, with D maybe TRBD1 (8 bases). Trimming removed 3 bases at V and 5 bases at J, with 13 bases between. Per germline, CDR1 GTSNPN and CDR2 SVGIG (reference sequence). The CDR3 sequence is 14 residues long. The CDR3, as DNA: TGTGCCTGGAGAAAACAGGGGGGGACCGGGGAGCTGTTTTTT. It codes for CAWRKQGGTGELFF.

The V call is TRBV20-1, the J call TRBJ2-7; 9 nucleotides agree with TRBD2. CDR3 length equals 15 residues. CDR1 is DFQATT, CDR2 SNEGSKA, per germline (reference sequence). Losses at the gene ends were 3 bases for V and 2 bases for J; bases not matched to a gene: 8. The CDR3 region is CSASTLAGVAYEQYF. In DNA form, the CDR3 reads TGCAGTGCTAGTACATTAGCGGGAGTGGCCTACGAGCAGTACTTC.

V and J are TRBV5-6 and TRBJ1-1, with a possible D match to TRBD1 (6 bases). From germline, CDR1 is SGHDT and CDR2 YYEEEE. Trimming took 1 base from V and 7 from J, leaving 14 bases between them. This CDR3 comprises 14 residues. The chain's CDR3 is CASSLRGGSGEAFF. The DNA for the CDR3 is TGTGCCAGCAGCTTGAGGGGGGGAAGTGGTGAAGCTTTCTTT.

The rearrangement uses TRBV3-1 (or the pseudogene TRBV3-2) and TRBJ1-1; TRBD1 matches at 9 bases. V dropped 3 bases and J dropped 11; count of bases not matched to a gene: 13. Per the germline V gene, CDR1 is LGHDT and CDR2 is YNNKEL (reference sequence). The CDR3 is made up of 15 amino acids. CDR3 region: CASSHSGQGVGLAFF. CDR3 bases: TGTGCCAGCAGCCATTCGGGACAGGGAGTCGGTTTGGCTTTCTTT.

The chain is built from TRBV6-2 or TRBV6-3 and TRBJ1-6; a weak D match, TRBD1 (6 bases). CDR3 length: 13 amino acids. The germline CDR1 and CDR2 sequences are MNHEY and SVGEGT. V dropped 4 bases and J dropped 7 bases, with 8 bases sitting between them. The CDR3 sequence is CASSSTGNSPLHF. CDR3 bases: TGTGCCAGCAGTTCCACAGGGAATTCACCCCTCCACTTT.

This chain connects TRBV28 to TRBJ1-3; D might be TRBD1 (5 bases). Germline assignment: CDR1 MDHEN and CDR2 SYDVKM. The V end was cut by 6 bases, the J end by 0 bases, with 9 bases between. The length of the CDR3 is 14 residues. CDR3 nucleotide sequence: TGTGCCAGCAGGGGGGGAGGCTCTGGAAACACCATATATTTT. This encodes CASRGGGSGNTIYF.

The V and J genes are TRBV6-6 and TRBJ1-3; D not resolved. Looked up from germline, CDR1 is MNHNY and CDR2 is SVGAGI (reference sequence). The length of the CDR3 is 14 residues. The V and J ends lost 2 bases and 4 bases respectively, with 9 bases between them. DNA for the CDR3: TGTGCCAGCAGTTACACGGAGCGGGGAAACACCATATATTTT. Protein sequence: CASSYTERGNTIYF.

This sequence joins TRBV5-4 and TRBJ2-5; possibly TRBD2 for D (5 bases). The CDR3 has 12 residues. Germline CDR1 and CDR2: SGHNT and YYREEE (reference sequence). V gave up 1 base and J gave up 4 bases, with 5 bases separating them. The CDR3 reads CASSLRGETQYF. The CDR3 DNA reads TGTGCCAGCAGCTTGCGGGGAGAGACCCAGTACTTC.

This chain joins TRBV2 and TRBJ2-7; D perhaps matches TRBD1 (6 bases). Trimming shortened V by 6 bases and J by 5 bases, and 14 bases separated the two germline ends. The CDR3 is 13 residues long. Per the germline V gene, CDR1 is SNHLY and CDR2 is FYNNEI. The CDR3 sequence: CASSVDRSNEQYF. The CDR3 bases are TGTGCCAGCAGCGTCGACAGGAGCAACGAGCAGTACTTC.

This chain links TRBV12-3 or TRBV12-4 with TRBJ1-1, with D possibly being TRBD1 (5 bases). Trimming took 4 bases from V and 5 from J, leaving 11 bases between them. The length of the CDR3 is 13 residues. CDR3 region: CASSSARGTEAFF. The CDR3 region has the DNA TGTGCCAGCAGTTCGGCCCGGGGGACTGAAGCTTTCTTT.

A few counts support this clone. V gene TRBV3-1 (or the pseudogene TRBV3-2) combines with J gene TRBJ1-1, with no clear D. CDR3 size: 14 residues. V was cut by 2 bases and J by 7 bases, with 14 bases left in between. CDR1 and CDR2 from the germline V gene are LGHDT and YNNKEL (reference sequence). For the CDR3, the DNA is TGTGCCAGCAGCCAAATAGCTGCTTCAGTTGAAGCTTTCTTT. Its translation is CASSQIAASVEAFF.

The chain combines TRBV7-8 with TRBJ2-7, with TRBD2 as a possible D gene (6 bases). The CDR3 loop spans 12 amino acids. The ends were cut back, 4 bases at V and 6 bases at J, with 10 bases in the middle. Germline assignment: CDR1 SGHVS and CDR2 FQNEAQ. The CDR3 loop is CASSSGSREQYF. The CDR3 coding sequence is TGTGCCAGCAGCTCCGGGAGCCGCGAGCAGTACTTC. The variable domain in full, with the rest retrieved from reference TRBV7-8 and TRBJ2-7, is GAGVSQSPRYKVAKRGQDVALRCDPISGHVSLFWYQQALGQGPEFLTYFQNEAQLDKSGLPSDRFFAERPEGSVSTLKIQRTQQEDSAVYLCASSSGSREQYFGPGTRLTVT.